This T cell receptor (beta chain) stems from a study of identical twins. In its sample, this clonotype was seen many times. TCRdb reanalysed the 5' RACE reads using MiXCR and keeps one entry per CDR3 protein. The table includes under 1 million distinct CDR3 sequences, 10% to 15% detected once. The CDR3 spans 17 residues. The germline CDR1 and CDR2 sequences are MDHEN and SYDVKM. V shed 0 bases and J shed 3 bases, with 15 bases lying between them. The same data also went into a second study, on yellow fever vaccine responses in identical twins.

Sequenced material: PBMCs. The source is a young woman in good health. The V call is TRBV28, the J call TRBJ2-1, with TRBD1 as a possible D gene (6 bases). The CDR3 sequence: CASSLWGTGSYYNEQFF. CDR3 nucleotide sequence: TGTGCCAGCAGTTTATGGGGAACAGGGAGCTACTACAATGAGCAGTTCTTC.